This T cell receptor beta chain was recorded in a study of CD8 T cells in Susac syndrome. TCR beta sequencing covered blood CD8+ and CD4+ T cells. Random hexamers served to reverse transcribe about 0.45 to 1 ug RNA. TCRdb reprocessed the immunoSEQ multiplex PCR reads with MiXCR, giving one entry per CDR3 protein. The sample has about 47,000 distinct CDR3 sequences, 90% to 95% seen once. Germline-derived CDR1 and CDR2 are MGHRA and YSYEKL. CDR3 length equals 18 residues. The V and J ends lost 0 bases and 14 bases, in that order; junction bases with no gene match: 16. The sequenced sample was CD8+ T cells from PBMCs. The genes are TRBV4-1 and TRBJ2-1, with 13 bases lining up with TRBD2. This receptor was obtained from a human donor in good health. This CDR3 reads CASSQEPFGLAGAAFKFF. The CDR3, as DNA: TGCGCCAGCAGCCAAGAACCATTTGGACTAGCGGGAGCTGCGTTTAAGTTCTTC.